A selection of T cell receptor beta chains follows, all from one sample in a study of Ad26.COV2.S vaccination and SARS-CoV-2 variants. Clones were sequenced by immunoSEQ multiplex PCR, and TCRdb holds only the in-frame ones, with some missing. The table has about 680,000 clones, approximately 88% seen once. Sequenced here: peripheral blood, sampled in a trial of Ad26.COV2.S vaccine versus placebo. These receptor sequences come from a person between 18 and 65 years old who received the Ad26.COV2.S COVID-19 vaccine or a placebo. CDR3s include the opening cysteine and the closing phenylalanine or tryptophan. Each record gives: D gene, clone size, V gene, J gene, CDR3 length, CDR3 protein, CDR3 DNA. The D gene is left open where the match is weak. Clone size, where shown, is once, few, many, or a class for clones that have expanded.

D gene: TRBD1; clone size: NA; V gene: TRBV6-5; J gene: TRBJ1-2; CDR3 length: 15; CDR3 protein: CASSYSKTGRDGYTF; CDR3 DNA: TGTGCCAGCAGTTACTCGAAGACAGGGAGAGATGGCTACACCTTC
D gene: TRBD1; clone size: NA; V gene: TRBV30; J gene: TRBJ1-4; CDR3 length: 13; CDR3 protein: CAWTQGGEEKLFF; CDR3 DNA: TGTGCCTGGACCCAGGGGGGAGAGGAAAAACTGTTTTTT
D gene: NA; clone size: once; V gene: TRBV6-2/TRBV6-3; J gene: TRBJ1-1; CDR3 length: 14; CDR3 protein: CASSYYDRNTEAFF; CDR3 DNA: TGTGCCAGCAGTTACTATGACAGGAACACTGAAGCTTTCTTT
D gene: NA; clone size: NA; V gene: TRBV7-6; J gene: TRBJ2-2; CDR3 length: 14; CDR3 protein: CASSKLGGTGELFF; CDR3 DNA: TGTGCCAGCAGCAAACTAGGAGGCACCGGGGAGCTGTTTTTT
D gene: TRBD1; clone size: NA; V gene: TRBV4-3; J gene: TRBJ2-3; CDR3 length: 14; CDR3 protein: CASSGQGAGDTQYF; CDR3 DNA: TGCGCCAGCAGCGGACAGGGGGCTGGAGATACGCAGTATTTT
D gene: TRBD1; clone size: NA; V gene: TRBV7-9; J gene: TRBJ2-3; CDR3 length: 18; CDR3 protein: CASSLALRPGQNTDTQYF; CDR3 DNA: TGTGCCAGCAGCTTAGCGTTAAGACCGGGACAGAACACAGATACGCAGTATTTT
D gene: TRBD1; clone size: NA; V gene: TRBV5-1; J gene: TRBJ2-7; CDR3 length: 15; CDR3 protein: CASRLTGGESYEQYF; CDR3 DNA: TGCGCCAGCAGGTTGACAGGGGGCGAGTCCTACGAGCAGTACTTC
D gene: NA; clone size: NA; V gene: TRBV11-2; J gene: TRBJ2-7; CDR3 length: 15; CDR3 protein: CASSLSQGAPYEQYF; CDR3 DNA: TGTGCCAGCAGCTTAAGTCAAGGGGCCCCCTACGAGCAGTACTTC
D gene: NA; clone size: few; V gene: TRBV29-1; J gene: TRBJ2-3; CDR3 length: 14; CDR3 protein: CSGTLGGIQGTQYF; CDR3 DNA: TGCAGCGGCACTCTTGGGGGAATCCAGGGTACGCAGTATTTT
D gene: TRBD1; clone size: NA; V gene: TRBV5-8; J gene: TRBJ2-3; CDR3 length: 16; CDR3 protein: CASSVGQGRGTDTQYF; CDR3 DNA: TGTGCCAGCAGCGTTGGACAGGGAAGGGGCACAGATACGCAGTATTTT
D gene: NA; clone size: NA; V gene: TRBV11-2; J gene: TRBJ1-3; CDR3 length: 14; CDR3 protein: CASSLAGSGNTIYF; CDR3 DNA: TGTGCCAGCAGCTTGGCGGGATCTGGAAACACCATATATTTT
D gene: NA; clone size: NA; V gene: TRBV7-3; J gene: TRBJ2-3; CDR3 length: 15; CDR3 protein: CASSPLGGSTDTQYF; CDR3 DNA: TGTGCCAGCAGCCCCCTTGGGGGTAGCACAGATACGCAGTATTTT